The entry below describes one T cell receptor (beta chain). Its binding antigen is unknown. No much larger clone exists at a distance of one base, and base qualities are not known. This sample is drawn from a study of OX40 agonist ivuxolimab in advanced cancers. The study in broad terms: The costimulatory receptor OX40 (CD134) was targeted by ivuxolimab, a fully human IgG2 agonistic monoclonal antibody. Intravenous ivuxolimab was administered to patients every 2 weeks at six dose levels: 0.01, 0.1, 0.3, 1.5, 3 and 10 mg/kg. Among the 50 to 55 dose-escalation patients, approximately 20 had hepatocellular carcinoma, roughly 15 melanoma, 9 renal cell carcinoma and 9 head and neck cancer. The dose-escalation cohort was about 83% male with a mean age of approximately 60 years, ranging from about 23 to 85. Patients were allowed to have had prior anti-PD-1, anti-PD-L1 or anti-CTLA-4 therapy, and around 41% of the dose-escalation patients had previously received checkpoint inhibitors. Partial responses were achieved by three dose-escalation patients, of whom one had hepatocellular carcinoma and two had cutaneous melanoma. Peripheral TCRbeta sequencing was intended to test whether TCR sequence diversity was altered and clonal T-cell expansion was caused by ivuxolimab. The paper covers the monotherapy dose-escalation part of the phase I ivuxolimab trial, which included N = 52 patients.

On the study overall, not on this receptor specifically: Partial responders in the 0.1-3.0 mg/kg groups had among the lowest normalized peripheral clonal expansion, especially among CD8+ T cells. On average, CD8+ T cells showed more expanded clones than CD4+ T cells after ivuxolimab. At doses of 0.1 to 3.0 mg/kg, clonal expansion of both CD4+ and CD8+ blood T cells was observed from baseline to week 6. Low levels of normalized T-cell clonal expansion were also seen in some nonresponding patients. The antigen specificity of the peripheral T cells that underwent clonal expansion was not determined.

CDR1 SGHRS and CDR2 YFSETQ were looked up in the germline V gene. V is pruned by 2 bases and J by 3 bases, leaving 6 bases of the junction without a gene match. The CDR3 has 15 amino acids, counting the end cysteine and phenylalanine. The DNA shown is the 45-base CDR3, in frame from base 1. Patients with autoimmune disease history or receiving systemic immunosuppression were excluded from the trial. Peripheral blood for TCR sequencing was collected from all dose cohorts at baseline, on cycle 4 day 1, and on cycle 7 day 1. Samples were obtained from an open-label, multicenter, first-in-human phase I dose-escalation trial of ivuxolimab. Adults with locally advanced or metastatic melanoma, renal cell carcinoma, hepatocellular carcinoma or head and neck squamous cell carcinoma were enrolled in the trial. Before TCR sequencing, CD4+ T cells and CD8+ T cells from peripheral blood were sorted into separate populations.

Genomic DNA was extracted from sorted cells for sequencing of the TCRbeta CDR3 region. TCRbeta CDR3 regions were sequenced using the immunoSEQ Assay. TCRdb re-hosts the immuneACCESS table, in-frame sequences only. Its copies lack some clones; in the studies checked, an unresolved V gene accounts for under half of them, and the cause for the rest is not known. The table for this sample lists around 45,000 clones; almost 90% of them were counted only once. Just under 8% of the sample is in the top ten clones. The sample consisted of CD4+ or CD8+ T cells sorted from blood, taken in a trial of the OX40 agonist ivuxolimab. This chain is built from TRBV5-1 and TRBJ1-2, with 8 junctional bases fitting TRBD1. The TCR comes from an adult with an advanced solid tumor such as melanoma, head and neck, liver or kidney cancer. At the DNA level, the sequence is TGCGCCAGCAGCTTCCCAGGGGGCGCCGACTATGGCTACACCTTC. This translates into CASSFPGGADYGYTF.